Each of the 18 T cell receptor beta chains below was sequenced from the same sample in a study of CD8 T cells in ankylosing spondylitis. Whole-study findings and limits: Fewer than 10 highly homologous variants made up a TCR beta motif that seemed to typify ankylosing spondylitis blood.

TCRdb reprocessed the 5' RACE reads via MiXCR and lists one record per CDR3 protein. The sample has 500,000 to 550,000 distinct CDR3 sequences, about 13% seen once; the top ten hold about 6.8%. For these receptors, no antigen is known. Sequencing was done on a sample of blood, either unsorted or a sorted T cell fraction (not recorded which). The receptors shown here come from a male donor with ankylosing spondylitis.

This clonotype was observed a handful of times. The CDR3 reads CASSQEPTGWQPQHF. CDR3 nucleotides: TGTGCCAGCAGCCAAGAGCCGACAGGCTGGCAGCCCCAGCATTTT. The chain employs TRBV3-1 and TRBJ1-5, with D possibly being TRBD1 (6 bases). There are 15 residues in the CDR3. V was shortened by 0 bases and J by 7 bases, with 13 bases between the two germline ends. In germline, CDR1 is LGHDT, CDR2 YNNKEL (reference sequence).

V and J are TRBV20-1 and TRBJ1-4, with D possibly TRBD1 on 6 matching bases. Trimming removed 3 bases from V and 5 bases from J, with 13 bases in between. Germline loops: CDR1 DFQATT, CDR2 SNEGSKA (reference sequence). CDR3 length equals 14 residues. The CDR3: CSARRGQSNEKLFF. The DNA for the CDR3 is TGCAGTGCTAGGCGTGGACAGTCCAATGAAAAACTGTTTTTT.

The rearrangement links TRBV21-1 to TRBJ2-7; the table's D call TRBD1 went unverified against the DNA. TRBV21-1 is recorded as a pseudogene. This CDR3 spans 18 amino acids. As DNA, the CDR3 is TGTGCCAGCAGCAAAAGTGGGGGATCGGGACAGGGTTTCTACGAGCAGTACGTC. This gives the protein CASSKSGGSGQGFYEQYV.

The chain couples TRBV20-1 to TRBJ1-3; TRBD1 is a possible D gene (5 bases). The CDR3 loop spans 16 amino acids. Per germline, CDR1 DFQATT and CDR2 SNEGSKA (reference sequence). V lost 0 bases to trimming and J lost 3 bases, with 15 bases between them. As DNA, the CDR3 is TGCAGTGCTAGAGATGGGACCGACCGTCTTGGAAACACCATATATTTT. As protein: CSARDGTDRLGNTIYF.

In its sample, this clonotype was seen a few times. V and J are TRBV25-1 and TRBJ2-1; 9 bases map to TRBD1. CDR3 size: 18 residues. Trimming at V came to 4 bases and at J to 0 bases, leaving 10 bases not matched to a gene. Looked up from germline, CDR1 is MGHDK and CDR2 is SYGVNS. CDR3 nucleotides: TGTGCCAGCAGTGTTGGACAGGGGACCCGGAGCTCCTACAATGAGCAGTTCTTC. It codes for CASSVGQGTRSSYNEQFF. Using reference TRBV25-1 and TRBJ2-1 for the parts outside the CDR3, the full variable domain is EADIYQTPRYLVIGTGKKITLECSQTMGHDKMYWYQQDPGMELHLIHYSYGVNSTEKGDLSSESTVSRIRTEHFPLTLESARPSHTSQYLCASSVGQGTRSSYNEQFFGPGTRLTVL.

This clonotype was detected only a few times. V usage is TRBV27 and J usage is TRBJ2-2, with unresolved D. V lost 5 bases to trimming and J lost 1 base, with 8 bases between them. The CDR3 sequence is 14 residues long. CDR1 is MNHEY and CDR2 is SMNVEV in the germline V gene (reference sequence). The CDR3 nucleotides read TGTGCCAGCAGTATCCGACAGAACACCGGGGAGCTGTTTTTT. Amino acid sequence: CASSIRQNTGELFF.

This chain uses TRBV20-1 with TRBJ2-2; TRBD1 is a possible D gene (6 bases). Trimming took off 4 bases at V and 1 base at J, with 10 bases between the two ends. The CDR3 is 14 amino acids. Germline V gene data show CDR1 as DFQATT and CDR2 as SNEGSKA (reference sequence). The CDR3 protein is CSATDRRNTGELFF. CDR3 DNA sequence: TGCAGTGCTACCGACAGGCGGAACACCGGGGAGCTGTTTTTT.

About this clonotype itself: A much larger clone lies a single base off, so this may be a read error. The chain employs TRBV3-1 and TRBJ2-7; D remains unclear. The CDR3 contains 12 residues. Germline V gives CDR1 LGHDT, CDR2 YNNKEL (reference sequence). Trimming took 1 base from V and 2 from J, leaving 3 bases between them. CDR3 coding DNA: TGTGCCAGCAGCCAAGCAGCCTACGAGCAGTACTTC. This sequence encodes CASSQAAYEQYF.

The table lists this clonotype with a few counts. CDR3 loop: CASSVGTGREVYTEAFF. DNA for the CDR3: TGTGCCAGCAGCGTCGGGACAGGGAGGGAAGTATACACTGAAGCTTTCTTT. This chain joins TRBV9 and TRBJ1-1, with 9 bases that match TRBD1. The CDR3 is made up of 17 amino acids. Per the germline V gene, CDR1 is SGDLS and CDR2 is YYNGEE. The V gene end was trimmed by 2 bases and the J gene end by 3 bases; junction bases not matched to a gene: 11.

CDR3 sequence reads: CASRRAGGFTNYGYTF. In DNA form, the CDR3 reads TGTGCCAGCAGAAGGGCAGGGGGCTTCACTAACTATGGCTACACCTTC. The J gene is TRBJ1-2, the V gene TRBV7-9; TRBD1 agrees at 8 bases. Germline V gene lookup returns CDR1 SEHNR and CDR2 FQNEAQ (reference sequence). J gave up 0 bases and V 6 bases, and 9 bases lay outside the gene matches. The CDR3 contains 16 residues.

This rearrangement joins TRBV7-9 to TRBJ1-5, with no clear D. The germline V gene encodes CDR1 SEHNR and CDR2 FQNEAQ (reference sequence). The CDR3 runs to 15 residues. V was shortened by 5 bases and J by 6 bases, with 17 bases between the two germline ends. The CDR3 sequence is CASSPASGLGQPQHF. The CDR3 nucleotides read TGTGCCAGCAGCCCCGCCAGTGGATTGGGTCAGCCCCAGCATTTT. Drawing the rest from reference TRBV7-9 and TRBJ1-5, the complete variable domain is DTGVSQNPRHKITKRGQNVTFRCDPISEHNRLYWYRQTLGQGPEFLTYFQNEAQLEKSRLLSDRFSAERPKGSFSTLEIQRTEQGDSAMYLCASSPASGLGQPQHFGDGTRLSIL.

The chain employs TRBV4-2 and TRBJ2-3, with D maybe TRBD2 (6 bases). In germline, CDR1 is LGHNA, CDR2 YNFKEQ. This CDR3 is 16 amino acids long. Trimming removed 1 base at V and 4 bases at J, with 15 bases between. CDR3 nucleotides: TGTGCCAGCAGCCAAGTTCCGGGAGAAGTCTCAGATACGCAGTATTTT. Encoded protein: CASSQVPGEVSDTQYF.

This clonotype was seen ten or more times. V and J are TRBV10-3 and TRBJ1-2; D call uncertain. Germline values: CDR1 ENHRY, CDR2 SYGVKD. CDR3 length: 13 residues. Trimming cost V 6 bases and J 0 bases, with 8 bases left between them. CDR3 DNA: TGTGCCATCAGAAGGGAAACTAACTATGGCTACACCTTC. It encodes CAIRRETNYGYTF.

The CDR3 DNA reads TGTGCCAGCAGCTTAGTCACAACCGGTGGCTACACCTTC. This sequence encodes CASSLVTTGGYTF. The gene calls are TRBV7-9 and TRBJ1-2; D not certain. Between the trimmed V and J ends, which lost 1 base and 7 bases, there was a span of 10 bases. Germline values: CDR1 SEHNR, CDR2 FQNEAQ (reference sequence). The CDR3 sequence is 13 residues long. Complete variable domain (other parts from reference TRBV7-9 and TRBJ1-2): DTGVSQNPRHKITKRGQNVTFRCDPISEHNRLYWYRQTLGQGPEFLTYFQNEAQLEKSRLLSDRFSAERPKGSFSTLEIQRTEQGDSAMYLCASSLVTTGGYTFGSGTRLTVV.

The genes are TRBV29-1 and TRBJ2-3; no clear D gene. V lost 6 bases, J lost 1 base, and 14 bases lay in between. The CDR3 sequence is 14 residues long. CDR1 is SQVTM, CDR2 ANQGSEA, per germline. CDR3 protein: CSVDRAFGTDTQYF. CDR3 sequence (DNA): TGCAGCGTCGACCGCGCCTTTGGCACAGATACGCAGTATTTT.

The rearrangement uses TRBV30 and TRBJ2-2, with 14 bases identical to TRBD2. This CDR3 has 18 residues. Trimming at V came to 2 bases and at J to 10 bases, leaving 15 bases not matched to a gene. Germline lookup yields CDR1 GTSNPN and CDR2 SVGIG (reference sequence). The CDR3 sequence: CAWSFRLAGGPEVTELFF. The CDR3 region has the DNA TGTGCCTGGAGTTTCAGACTAGCGGGAGGGCCAGAGGTGACGGAGCTGTTTTTT.

This clonotype was seen only a few times. V is TRBV27 and J is TRBJ2-1, with 8 positions matching TRBD2. Trimming removed 0 bases from V and 9 bases from J; junction bases left unmatched: 7. Germline V gene lookup returns CDR1 MNHEY and CDR2 SMNVEV (reference sequence). The CDR3 is 15 amino acids. The CDR3 nucleotides are TGTGCCAGCAGTTTATCCGCGGGAGGACAGAGTGAGCAGTTCTTC. Its protein product is CASSLSAGGQSEQFF.

In its sample, this clonotype was seen a few times. The genes are TRBV29-1 and TRBJ2-6; weak D call: TRBD1 (6 bases). Germline V gene sequence: CDR1 SQVTM, CDR2 ANQGSEA. The CDR3 is 15 residues long. The V gene lost 5 bases and the J gene lost 0 bases, with 11 bases spanning the gap. This CDR3 reads CSVHGGVSGANVLTF. The CDR3 DNA follows: TGCAGCGTTCATGGGGGCGTCTCTGGGGCCAACGTCCTGACTTTC.